This T cell receptor (beta chain) was captured in a study of cytomegalovirus exposure and HLA in healthy donors. Germline V gene sequence: CDR1 ENHRY, CDR2 SYGVKD. Trimming took 2 bases from V and 12 from J; bases not matched to a gene: 9. The CDR3 runs to 13 residues. Findings of the study overall: Reported results showed that the classifier diagnosed cytomegalovirus status with high specificity and sensitivity. In a later analysis, TCR beta V- and J-gene trimming showed a link to a missense DCLRE1C variant.

As regards this clone: The antigen remains unidentified.

The PCR made use of 60 Vbeta and 13 Jbeta primers. Clones were sequenced by immunoSEQ multiplex PCR, and TCRdb holds only the in-frame ones, with some missing. The sample carries 100,000 or so clones, roughly 80% recorded once. All donors participated as healthy donors of bone marrow. The chain has TRBV10-3 and TRBJ1-2, with TRBD1 identical over 7 bases. The TCR was taken from a middle-aged woman in good health and CMV-seropositive. The source material was PBMCs. The CDR3 here is CAISETSTGPHTF. The CDR3 DNA follows: TGTGCCATCAGTGAGACTTCGACAGGGCCCCACACCTTC.